A few counts support the clone carrying this T cell receptor beta chain. Its antigen is currently unknown. PBMCs were obtained from about 9.5 ml of fresh peripheral blood. CDR1 is SGHTS, CDR2 YDEGEE, per germline. The V end was cut by 3 bases, the J end by 3 bases, with 12 bases between. The CDR3 runs 14 residues. The data stem from a study of Graves' ophthalmopathy and Graves' hyperthyroidism. TCR beta CDR3 regions were amplified from RNA transcripts. HTBI primers primed a first-round RT-PCR, and a second-round multiplex PCR followed. TCRdb itself ran the multiplex PCR reads through MiXCR, one entry per CDR3 protein. The data hold 650,000 to 800,000 distinct CDR3 sequences, with roughly 39% observed a single time. Regarding the study as a whole: With a specificity of 72.22% and a sensitivity of 70% to 71%, the model predicted ophthalmopathy progression. Detection in blood was also observed for most expanded thyroid clonotypes above 0.001 frequency.

The chain recombines TRBV5-8 with TRBJ1-2, with D tentatively TRBD1 (5 bases). What was sequenced was peripheral blood. This receptor was identified in an adult man with Graves' ophthalmopathy. CDR3 in DNA: TGTGCCAGCAGCTATGATGGCAGGGACTATGGCTACACCTTC. As protein: CASSYDGRDYGYTF.